This is a list of T cell receptor beta chains from one sample in a study of T cell repertoires in cytomegalovirus infection. MiXCR, applied by TCRdb to the reads, yields one record per CDR3 protein. The sample has 200,000 to 300,000 distinct CDR3 sequences, roughly 10% seen once. The sequenced sample was PBMCs. The receptors originated from a human donor in good health (CMV status not recorded). Some clones in this sample may be carry-over from other donors' samples. The CDR3 runs from the conserved cysteine through the conserved F or W. The D gene is left open where the match is weak. A row's size may be missing; if present it is once, few, many or a size class.

-	-	TRBV20-1	TRBJ2-7	CSARSDSYYEQYF	TGCAGTGCTAGAAGTGACAGCTACTACGAGCAGTACTTC
many	-	TRBV7-2	TRBJ1-5	CASSLAPGSNQPQHF	TGTGCCAGCAGCTTAGCGCCAGGGTCAAATCAGCCCCAGCATTTT
-	TRBD1	TRBV11-3	TRBJ2-1	CASSLGDRWNEQFF	TGTGCCAGCAGCTTAGGGGACAGGTGGAATGAGCAGTTCTTC
-	-	TRBV7-4	TRBJ1-2	CASSFLRVRGDSYYGYTF	TGTGCCAGCAGCTTTCTAAGGGTTCGGGGCGACTCTTACTATGGCTACACCTTC
few	-	TRBV10-3	TRBJ2-6	CAISESRTGANVLTF	TGTGCCATCAGTGAGTCGAGAACTGGGGCCAACGTCCTGACTTTC
many	-	TRBV19	TRBJ1-1	CATSSSSGAFF	TGTGCCACCTCCTCTTCTTCGGGAGCTTTCTTT
many	-	TRBV7-2	TRBJ2-5	CASRGHGLGETQYF	TGTGCCAGCAGGGGACATGGTCTCGGAGAGACCCAGTACTTC
many	-	TRBV7-9	TRBJ1-2	CASSPGSTPYGYTF	TGTGCCAGCAGTCCGGGATCAACTCCCTATGGCTACACCTTC
many	TRBD2	TRBV7-8	TRBJ2-3	CASSLQTSGGADTQYF	TGTGCCAGCAGCTTACAGACTAGCGGGGGGGCTGATACGCAGTATTTT
few	-	TRBV7-2	TRBJ2-7	CVSSPTSYEQYF	TGTGTCAGCAGCCCTACCTCCTACGAGCAGTACTTC
many	TRBD1	TRBV12-3/TRBV12-4	TRBJ1-1	CASRIFAGTATEAFF	TGTGCCAGCAGGATTTTCGCCGGGACAGCCACTGAAGCTTTCTTT
many	-	TRBV7-2	TRBJ2-7	CASSVGRFSSYEQYF	TGTGCCAGCAGCGTCGGGCGGTTTAGCTCCTACGAGCAGTACTTC
few	-	TRBV6-2/TRBV6-3	TRBJ1-1	CASSSIHQNTEAFF	TGTGCCAGCAGTTCCATTCATCAGAACACTGAAGCTTTCTTT
-	TRBD2	TRBV18	TRBJ2-5	CASSPPGLAAPQETQYF	TGTGCCAGCTCACCACCAGGACTAGCGGCTCCTCAAGAGACCCAGTACTTC
-	-	TRBV20-1	TRBJ1-5	CSARDGARYQPQHF	TGCAGTGCTAGAGATGGGGCGCGGTATCAGCCCCAGCATTTT
many	-	TRBV29-1	TRBJ2-5	CSVAGSSGAQETQYF	TGCAGCGTCGCCGGATCTTCGGGTGCCCAAGAGACCCAGTACTTC
many	TRBD2	TRBV7-2	TRBJ2-1	CASSLQPGTSGHEQFF	TGTGCCAGCAGCTTACAACCAGGGACTAGCGGACATGAGCAGTTCTTC
many	TRBD1	TRBV28	TRBJ1-1	CASSFGQGEAFF	TGTGCCAGCAGTTTCGGACAGGGGGAAGCTTTCTTT
-	TRBD1	TRBV7-2	TRBJ2-1	CASSMGTGDREQFF	TGTGCCAGCAGCATGGGGACAGGGGATCGGGAGCAGTTCTTC
many	-	TRBV7-2	TRBJ2-7	CASSPGGQFHEQYF	TGTGCCAGCAGCCCGGGTGGACAGTTCCACGAGCAGTACTTC
many	-	TRBV11-2	TRBJ1-5	CASSLGPDSNQPQHF	TGTGCCAGCAGCCTCGGGCCAGATAGCAATCAGCCCCAGCATTTT
many	TRBD2	TRBV7-3	TRBJ2-1	CASSLASGGWNEQFF	TGTGCCAGCAGCTTAGCTAGCGGGGGGTGGAATGAGCAGTTCTTC
many	-	TRBV7-8	TRBJ1-1	CASSLVPDSLTEAFF	TGTGCCAGCAGCTTAGTCCCGGACAGTCTAACTGAAGCTTTCTTT
many	-	TRBV6-1	TRBJ1-1	CASSDYADTEAFF	TGTGCCAGCAGTGACTACGCAGACACTGAAGCTTTCTTT
many	-	TRBV7-2	TRBJ2-1	CASSLAAGWNEQFF	TGTGCCAGCAGCTTAGCGGCAGGGTGGAATGAGCAGTTCTTC
many	-	TRBV7-2	TRBJ2-3	CASSLGEFQDTQYF	TGTGCCAGCAGCTTAGGGGAGTTTCAAGATACGCAGTATTTT
few	TRBD2	TRBV6-2/TRBV6-3	TRBJ2-1	CASSHRGSGRPTEQFF	TGTGCCAGCAGCCACCGAGGTAGCGGGAGGCCAACCGAGCAGTTCTTC
-	TRBD1	TRBV12-3/TRBV12-4	TRBJ2-1	CASNPGGSYNEQFF	TGTGCCAGCAACCCAGGGGGCTCCTACAATGAGCAGTTCTTC
many	TRBD2	TRBV7-3	TRBJ2-3	CASSPLAGGPDTDTQYF	TGTGCCAGCAGCCCGTTGGCGGGGGGTCCTGACACAGATACGCAGTATTTT
many	TRBD1	TRBV6-1	TRBJ1-2	CASRLMGQGRSDYTF	TGTGCCAGCAGACTAATGGGACAGGGAAGGAGCGACTACACCTTC
many	TRBD1	TRBV7-2	TRBJ2-5	CASTTTGAETQYF	TGTGCCAGCACAACCACAGGGGCAGAGACCCAGTACTTC
many	-	TRBV7-2	TRBJ2-3	CASSLRAQDTQYF	TGTGCCAGCAGCTTAAGGGCCCAAGATACGCAGTATTTT
many	TRBD2	TRBV7-2	TRBJ2-1	CASTLGAGGVFF	TGTGCCAGCACCCTCGGGGCGGGGGGCGTGTTCTTC
many	TRBD1	TRBV28	TRBJ1-3	CASSLFLLNQGAAGNTIYF	TGTGCCAGCAGTTTATTCCTTTTAAACCAGGGGGCAGCTGGAAACACCATATATTTT
-	TRBD2	TRBV20-1	TRBJ2-5	CSARALAGDMSAQYF	TGCAGTGCTAGAGCTCTTGCGGGGGATATGTCGGCCCAGTACTTC
many	-	TRBV6-5	TRBJ1-1	CASSREVGTEAFF	TGTGCCAGCAGCAGGGAAGTCGGCACTGAAGCTTTCTTT
many	TRBD1	TRBV19	TRBJ1-2	CASSSGTGIGGYTF	TGTGCCAGTAGTTCCGGGACAGGGATCGGTGGCTACACCTTC
few	TRBD1	TRBV12-3/TRBV12-4	TRBJ1-2	CASSFSTGGSGGYTF	TGTGCCAGCAGTTTCTCGACAGGGGGCTCGGGGGGCTACACCTTC